This entry features one TCR beta chain sequence. The data were obtained in a study of OX40 agonist ivuxolimab in advanced cancers. Study background: Dosing consisted of intravenous ivuxolimab at 0.01 to 10 mg/kg every 2 weeks. Recorded diagnoses for dose-escalation patients were hepatocellular carcinoma, melanoma, renal cell or head and neck cancer.

From germline, CDR1 is MDHEN and CDR2 SYDVKM. This CDR3 spans 12 amino acids. The J segment lost 3 bases and the V segment lost 7 bases, leaving 2 bases of the junction unmatched. On cycle 4 day 1 and cycle 7 day 1, as well as at baseline, blood was sampled. Sequenced by immunoSEQ multiplex PCR; TCRdb stores in-frame clones only, minus some. The sample gives about 63,000 clones, about 83% of which show up once; less than 0.8% is in the top ten. This sequence joins TRBV28 and TRBJ2-7; 8 bases fit TRBD1. The sample here was CD4+ or CD8+ T cells sorted from blood, taken in a trial of the OX40 agonist ivuxolimab. The receptor comes from an adult with an advanced solid tumor such as melanoma, head and neck, liver or kidney cancer. The chain's CDR3 is CASKDRVYEQYF. CDR3 coding DNA: TGTGCCAGCAAGGACAGGGTCTACGAGCAGTACTTC.